This T cell receptor (beta chain) emerged from a study of a mutant IDH1 vaccine in newly diagnosed glioma. On the study more broadly: Vaccination of patients was performed eight times, in weeks 1, 3, 5, 7, 11, 15, 19 and 23. Beforehand, treatment had been radiotherapy, temozolomide, or both; the majority received both.

The CDR3 length is 15 residues. V trimming: 1 base; J trimming: 2 bases; junction bases outside the gene matches: 4. CDR1 is SGHDN and CDR2 is FVKESK in the germline V gene. Sequenced by immunoSEQ multiplex PCR; TCRdb stores in-frame clones only, minus some. Among tens of thousands of clones listed, 75% to 80% were seen once. Specified time point: week 5, during vaccination. Mutant IDH1 20-mer peptide, at 300 ug, made up each vaccine dose, with topical imiquimod. Study-wide points: Pseudoprogression apparently tracked independently of changes in top peripheral T cell clonotypes. A vaccine-induced immune response developed in 93.3% of the patients.

The count of this clone is one. Antigen unknown. Here the sequenced sample was PBMCs, taken from a glioma patient whose treatment included an IDH1 peptide vaccine. The chain links TRBV14 to TRBJ2-7, with TRBD2 matching over 8 bases. The receptor was derived from a man in his forties or fifties with glioma. The DNA of the CDR3 is TGTGCCAGCAGCCAAGCACTAGCGGACACCTACGAGCAGTACTTC. Translation: CASSQALADTYEQYF.